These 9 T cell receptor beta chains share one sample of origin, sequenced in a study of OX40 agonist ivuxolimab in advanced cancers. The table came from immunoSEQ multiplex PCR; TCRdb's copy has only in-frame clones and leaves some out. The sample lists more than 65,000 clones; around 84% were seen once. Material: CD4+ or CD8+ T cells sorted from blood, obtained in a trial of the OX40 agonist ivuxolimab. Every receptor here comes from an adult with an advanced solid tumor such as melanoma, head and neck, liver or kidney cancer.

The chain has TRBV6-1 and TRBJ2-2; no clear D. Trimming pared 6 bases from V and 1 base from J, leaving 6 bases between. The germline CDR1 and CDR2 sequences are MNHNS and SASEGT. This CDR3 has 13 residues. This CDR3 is CASSHRNTGELFF. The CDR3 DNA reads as TGTGCCAGCAGCCATAGGAACACCGGGGAGCTGTTTTTT.

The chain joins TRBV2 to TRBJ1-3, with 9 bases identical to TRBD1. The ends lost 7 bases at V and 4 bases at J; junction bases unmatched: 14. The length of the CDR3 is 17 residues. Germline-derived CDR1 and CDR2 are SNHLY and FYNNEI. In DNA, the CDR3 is TGTGCCAGCACTCACCGGGACAGGGTATACTCCGGAAACACCATATATTTT. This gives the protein CASTHRDRVYSGNTIYF.

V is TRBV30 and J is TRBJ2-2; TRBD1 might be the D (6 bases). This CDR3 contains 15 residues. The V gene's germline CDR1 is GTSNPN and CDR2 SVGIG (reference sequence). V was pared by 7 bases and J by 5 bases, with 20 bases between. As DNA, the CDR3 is TGTGCCTTAAATTCGGGACAAAGACTTACCGGGGAGCTGTTTTTT. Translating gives CALNSGQRLTGELFF.

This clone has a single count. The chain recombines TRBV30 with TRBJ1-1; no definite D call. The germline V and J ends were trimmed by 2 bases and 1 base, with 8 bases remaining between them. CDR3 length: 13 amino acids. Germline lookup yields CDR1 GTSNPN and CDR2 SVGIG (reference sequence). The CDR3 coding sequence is TGTGCCTGGAGTAATGCAGGGAACACTGAAGCTTTCTTT. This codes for CAWSNAGNTEAFF.

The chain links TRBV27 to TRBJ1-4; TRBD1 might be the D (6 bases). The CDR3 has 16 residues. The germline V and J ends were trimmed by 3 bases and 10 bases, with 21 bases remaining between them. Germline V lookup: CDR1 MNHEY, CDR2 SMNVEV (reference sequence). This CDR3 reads CASSFGGWQGRGKLFF. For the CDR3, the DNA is TGTGCCAGCAGTTTTGGTGGGTGGCAGGGGAGGGGAAAACTGTTTTTT.

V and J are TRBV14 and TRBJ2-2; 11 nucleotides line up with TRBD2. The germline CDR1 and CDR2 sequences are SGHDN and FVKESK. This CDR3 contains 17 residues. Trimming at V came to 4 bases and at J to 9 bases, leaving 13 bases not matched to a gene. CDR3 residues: CASSLYLVAGGPRELFF. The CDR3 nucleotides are TGTGCCAGCAGCCTCTACCTGGTAGCGGGAGGGCCCAGGGAGCTGTTTTTT.

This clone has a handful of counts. This CDR3 is CASSAGTSGNTIYF. The CDR3 DNA follows: TGTGCCAGTAGTGCAGGGACCTCTGGAAACACCATATATTTT. The V and J genes are TRBV19 and TRBJ1-3, with D possibly matching TRBD1 (5 bases). Per germline, CDR1 LNHDA and CDR2 SQIVND (reference sequence). Trimming cost V 5 bases and J 0 bases, with 8 bases left between them. This CDR3 is built from 14 residues.

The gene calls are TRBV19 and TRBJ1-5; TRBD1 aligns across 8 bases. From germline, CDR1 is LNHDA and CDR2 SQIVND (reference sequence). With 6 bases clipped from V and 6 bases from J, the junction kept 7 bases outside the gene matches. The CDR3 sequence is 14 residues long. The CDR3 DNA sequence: TGTGCCAGTAGGTCTGGACAGGGAAGTCAGCCCCAGCATTTT. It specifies CASRSGQGSQPQHF.

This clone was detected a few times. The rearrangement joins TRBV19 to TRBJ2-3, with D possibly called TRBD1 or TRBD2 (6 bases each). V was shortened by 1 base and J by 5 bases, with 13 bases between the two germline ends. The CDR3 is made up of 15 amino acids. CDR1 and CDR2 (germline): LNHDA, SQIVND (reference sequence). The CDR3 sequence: CASSIGGAGRDTQYF. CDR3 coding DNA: TGTGCCAGTAGTATAGGGGGGGCCGGACGAGATACGCAGTATTTT.